Described below is a single T cell receptor beta chain sequence and its context. Antigen specificity is unknown. Unique molecular identifiers were used in preparing the TCRbeta library. TCRdb fed the PCR reads into MiXCR, producing one record per CDR3 protein. The table shows tens of thousands of distinct CDR3 sequences, with around 18% occurring only once. The data stem from a study of T-cell reconstitution after alpha-beta-depleted transplantation in children. General study results and limits: At one year after transplant, newly produced T cells mostly accounted for T-cell counts and diversity. Several patients had high TCRbeta diversity at day 60; it came from surviving recipient T cells and thymic progenitors. Approximately two months post-transplant, alpha-beta T cells reportedly originated from several hundred expanded graft clones.

With 6 bases removed from V and 7 bases from J, the gap between germline ends came to 14 bases. This CDR3 contains 13 residues. CDR1 is MDHEN and CDR2 is SYDVKM in the germline V gene. The source material was PBMCs, mostly from graft donor cells, sampled 360 days after TCRalphabeta/CD19-depleted stem cell transplant. The sequence was obtained from a male patient under 10 years old who had a stem cell transplant for acute lymphoblastic leukemia, so the T cells may come from the graft donor. This chain links TRBV28 with TRBJ2-3; possibly TRBD1 for D (5 bases). CDR3 in amino acids: CASSLGLLNTQYF. CDR3 nucleotides: TGTGCCAGCAGCCTGGGGCTCCTCAATACGCAGTATTTT.